Listed here is a single T cell receptor beta chain. The repertoire was sequenced with immunoSEQ multiplex PCR; TCRdb's copy has only in-frame clones and lacks some. The sample yields tens of thousands of clones, around 88% seen once. The sample is drawn from a study of blood T cell repertoires in COVID-19. The CDR3 length is 14 residues. Germline CDR1 reads SGHAT; CDR2 reads FQDESV (reference sequence). The V and J ends lost 7 bases and 1 base respectively, with 13 bases between them. The receptor was derived from a woman over 75 with acute or convalescent COVID-19. The sample comprised peripheral blood. The V and J genes are TRBV11-1 and TRBJ1-1; D remains unclear. CDR3 bases: TGTGCCAGCACCCCCAGCAGGAAGAACACTGAAGCTTTCTTT. Protein sequence: CASTPSRKNTEAFF.